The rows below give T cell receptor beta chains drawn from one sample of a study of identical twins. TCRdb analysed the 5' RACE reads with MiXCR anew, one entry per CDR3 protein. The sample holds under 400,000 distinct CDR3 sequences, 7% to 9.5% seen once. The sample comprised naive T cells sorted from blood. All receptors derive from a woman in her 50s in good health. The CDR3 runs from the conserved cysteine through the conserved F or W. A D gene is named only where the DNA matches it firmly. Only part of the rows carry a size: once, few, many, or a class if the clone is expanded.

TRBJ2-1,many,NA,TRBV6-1,TGTGCCACCTTGGGCTCCCCGGATGAGAACAATGAGCAGTTCTTC,CATLGSPDENNEQFF
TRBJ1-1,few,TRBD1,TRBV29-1,TGCAGCGTTGAAACAGGGGACTGGGGGACTGAAGCTTTCTTT,CSVETGDWGTEAFF
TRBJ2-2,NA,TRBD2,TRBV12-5,TGTGCTAGTGGTTTGGGTAATTCGCGGGAGTCCTCCGGGGAGCTGTTTTTT,CASGLGNSRESSGELFF
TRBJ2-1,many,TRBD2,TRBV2,TGTGCCAGCAGAAAAGCGGGAGGTGAAACACATGAGCAGTTCTTC,CASRKAGGETHEQFF
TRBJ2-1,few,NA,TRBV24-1,TGTGCCACCAGTGCCAAACCCCAGGGGAAAAGCTCCTACAATGAGCAGTTCTTC,CATSAKPQGKSSYNEQFF
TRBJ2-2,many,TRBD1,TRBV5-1,TGCGCCAGCAGCTTGGACAGGGGGAACACCGGGGAGCTGTTTTTT,CASSLDRGNTGELFF
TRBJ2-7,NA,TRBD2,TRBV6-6,TGTGCCAGCAGTTACTCAGCGGTGGCGGGAGCTTCATACGAGCAGTACTTC,CASSYSAVAGASYEQYF
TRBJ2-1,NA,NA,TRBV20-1,TGCAGTGCTAGGGATCTCGCGTGGGATGAGCAGTTCTTC,CSARDLAWDEQFF
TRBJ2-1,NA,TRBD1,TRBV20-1,TGCAGTGCCAAATCCGGGACAGGGGAAAATGAGCAGTTCTTC,CSAKSGTGENEQFF
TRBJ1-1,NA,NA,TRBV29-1,TGCAGCGCCAAGACAGGTGGGGACACTGAAGCTTTCTTT,CSAKTGGDTEAFF
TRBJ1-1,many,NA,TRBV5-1,TGCGCCAGCAGCGTCGGGACTCAGAGAGAGGAAGCTTTCTTT,CASSVGTQREEAFF
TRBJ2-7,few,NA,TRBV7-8,TGTGCCAGCAGCTTAGAACCTGCAGGGTTCTACGAGCAGTACTTC,CASSLEPAGFYEQYF
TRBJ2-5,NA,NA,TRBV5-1,TGCGCCAGCAGCTACTTTAGACAGACCCAAGAGACCCAGTACTTC,CASSYFRQTQETQYF
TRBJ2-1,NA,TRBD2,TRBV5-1,TGCGCCAGCAGCTTTCGGACTAGCGGGAGGGCCAATGAGCAGTTCTTC,CASSFRTSGRANEQFF
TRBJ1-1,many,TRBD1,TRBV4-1,TGCGCCAGCAGCCAAGGACAGGGGGCGCTTGCTGAAGCTTTCTTT,CASSQGQGALAEAFF